The following is a TCR beta chain sequence with its context. Its specificity is not known. Time point given: week 35, safety follow-up. Vaccination comprised doses that each held 300 ug of mutant IDH1 20-mer peptide, plus topical imiquimod. This record comes from a study of a mutant IDH1 vaccine in newly diagnosed glioma. Study-level information: Initiation of the vaccine course occurred 4-6 weeks after radiotherapy alone, or alongside temozolomide cycles. Patients under treatment included 62.5% males and 37.5% females and had a mean age of approximately 43 years.

CDR3 size: 15 residues. V shed 2 bases, J shed 1 base, and the junction held 3 bases outside the gene matches. CDR1 is SGHKS, CDR2 YYEKEE, per germline (reference sequence). Libraries were prepared by immunoSEQ multiplex PCR; TCRdb keeps only in-frame clonotypes and omits some of them. Of some 57,000 clones in the sample, 84% were seen once. The material was PBMCs, obtained from a glioma patient whose treatment included an IDH1 peptide vaccine. The receptor was isolated from a woman aged 18-35 years with glioma. V usage is TRBV5-5 and J usage is TRBJ2-7, with 10 nucleotides matching TRBD2. The CDR3 reads CASSLASGGSYEQYF. The CDR3 DNA sequence: TGTGCCAGCAGCTTAGCTAGCGGGGGTTCCTACGAGCAGTACTTC.